This T cell receptor (beta chain) was recovered during a study of tumor-infiltrating lymphocytes in primary liver carcinoma. Both RNA and DNA were isolated together from around 20-30 mg of bulk tissue that had not been sorted. Overall study findings and caveats: Tumor top-250-clone fraction significantly exceeded that of blood (p = 0.039). The study found tumor-adjacent and tumor-blood pairs overlapped less than tumor region pairs. A small share of top clones, only about 7-25%, was found in all five tumor regions.

This CDR3 comprises 20 residues. Per the germline V gene, CDR1 is SGHRS and CDR2 is YFSETQ. This clonotype was found a few times. Its antigen is not identified. A read error may explain this, as a much larger clone is one base away. A constant-region primer primed TCR beta cDNA synthesis from about 0.45 ug of total RNA. TCR beta libraries came from three nested multiplex PCR rounds using slightly modified ARM-PCR. Amplification in the first two PCR rounds was performed using TRBV1-TRBV30 forward primers and a C-beta reverse primer for approximately 10 cycles each. TCRdb independently ran MiXCR on the multiplex PCR reads; one entry per CDR3 protein. The sample shows 99,000 or so distinct CDR3 sequences, about four fifths of them seen only once.

Specimen: liver tumor tissue from sampling region 3. Subset indicated: tumor region T3, left-lateral pole. The receptor's source is a man aged 35-49 years with primary liver carcinoma and hepatitis B virus infection. The chain combines TRBV5-1 with TRBJ2-6; 8 bases agree with TRBD2. CDR3 amino acids: CASSFGGALGTGSGANVLSF. The CDR3 DNA is TGCGCCAGCAGCTTCGGGGGGGCCCTAGGAACCGGTTCCGGGGCCAACGTCCTGAGTTTC.